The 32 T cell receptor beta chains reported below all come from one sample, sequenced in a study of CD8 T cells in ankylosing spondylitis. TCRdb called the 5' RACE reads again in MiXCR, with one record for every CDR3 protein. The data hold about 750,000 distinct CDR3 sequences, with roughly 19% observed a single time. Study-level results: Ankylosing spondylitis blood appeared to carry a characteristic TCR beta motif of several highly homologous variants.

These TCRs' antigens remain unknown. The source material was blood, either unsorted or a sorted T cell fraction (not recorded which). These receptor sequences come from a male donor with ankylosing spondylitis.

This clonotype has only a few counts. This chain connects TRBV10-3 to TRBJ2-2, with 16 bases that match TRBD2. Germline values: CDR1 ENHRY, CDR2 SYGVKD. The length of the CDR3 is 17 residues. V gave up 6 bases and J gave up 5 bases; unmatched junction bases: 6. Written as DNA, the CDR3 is TGTGCCATCAGGCCGGGACTAGCGGGAGGGCGAACCGGGGAGCTGTTTTTT. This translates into CAIRPGLAGGRTGELFF.

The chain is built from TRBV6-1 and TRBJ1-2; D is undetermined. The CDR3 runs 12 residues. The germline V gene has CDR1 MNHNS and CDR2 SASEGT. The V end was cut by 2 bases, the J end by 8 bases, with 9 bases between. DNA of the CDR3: TGTGCCAGCAGTGAAATGGTCTACGGCTACACCTTC. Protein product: CASSEMVYGYTF.

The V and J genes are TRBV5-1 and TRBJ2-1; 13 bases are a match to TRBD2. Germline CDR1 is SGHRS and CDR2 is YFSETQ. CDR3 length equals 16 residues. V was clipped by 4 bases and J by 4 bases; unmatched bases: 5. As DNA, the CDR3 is TGCGCCAGCAGCCCCGGACTAGCGGGGGTATACAATGAGCAGTTCTTC. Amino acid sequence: CASSPGLAGVYNEQFF. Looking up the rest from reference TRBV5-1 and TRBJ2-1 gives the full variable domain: KAGVTQTPRYLIKTRGQQVTLSCSPISGHRSVSWYQQTPGQGLQFLFEYFSETQRNKGNFPGRFSGRQFSNSRSEMNVSTLELGDSALYLCASSPGLAGVYNEQFFGPGTRLTVL.

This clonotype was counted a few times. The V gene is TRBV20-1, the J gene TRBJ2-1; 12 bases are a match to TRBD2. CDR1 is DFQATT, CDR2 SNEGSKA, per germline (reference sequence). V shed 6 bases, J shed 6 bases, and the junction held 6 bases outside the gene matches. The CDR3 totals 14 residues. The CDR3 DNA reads TGCAGTGCCGCCGGACTAGCGGGAAGCAATGAGCAGTTCTTC. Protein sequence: CSAAGLAGSNEQFF.

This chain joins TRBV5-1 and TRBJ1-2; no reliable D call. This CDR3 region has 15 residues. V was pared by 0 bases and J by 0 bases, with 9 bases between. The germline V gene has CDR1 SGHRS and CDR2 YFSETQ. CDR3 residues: CASSLAGIANYGYTF. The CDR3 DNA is TGCGCCAGCAGCTTGGCTGGCATTGCTAACTATGGCTACACCTTC. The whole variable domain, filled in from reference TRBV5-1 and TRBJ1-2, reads KAGVTQTPRYLIKTRGQQVTLSCSPISGHRSVSWYQQTPGQGLQFLFEYFSETQRNKGNFPGRFSGRQFSNSRSEMNVSTLELGDSALYLCASSLAGIANYGYTFGSGTRLTVV.

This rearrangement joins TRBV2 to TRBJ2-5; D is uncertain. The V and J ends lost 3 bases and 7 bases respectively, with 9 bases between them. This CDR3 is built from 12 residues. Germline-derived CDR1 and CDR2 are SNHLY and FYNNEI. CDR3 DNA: TGTGCCAGCAGTGACCCGCCAGGGACCCAGTACTTC. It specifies CASSDPPGTQYF.

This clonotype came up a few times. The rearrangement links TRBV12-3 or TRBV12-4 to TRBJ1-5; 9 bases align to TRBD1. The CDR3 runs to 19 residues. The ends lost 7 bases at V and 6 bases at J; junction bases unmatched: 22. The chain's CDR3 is CASMSRRPKGQGFGQPQHF. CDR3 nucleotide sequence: TGTGCCAGCATGAGTCGAAGGCCAAAGGGACAGGGTTTTGGTCAGCCCCAGCATTTT.

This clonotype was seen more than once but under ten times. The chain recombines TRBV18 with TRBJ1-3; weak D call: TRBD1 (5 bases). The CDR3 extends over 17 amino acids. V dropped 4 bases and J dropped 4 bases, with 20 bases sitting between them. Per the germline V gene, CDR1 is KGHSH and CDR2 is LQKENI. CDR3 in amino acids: CASSHRWGDLKGNTIYF. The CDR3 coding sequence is TGTGCCAGCTCACACCGGTGGGGGGATCTAAAAGGAAACACCATATATTTT.

In DNA form, the CDR3 reads TGCGCCAGCAGCCCGATTCGACAGGGATCTGGGGCCAACGTCCTGACTTTC. It is translated as CASSPIRQGSGANVLTF. The rearrangement joins TRBV4-1 to TRBJ2-6; TRBD1 matches 7 bases. The V and J ends lost 4 bases and 1 base, in that order; junction bases with no gene match: 7. From germline, CDR1 is MGHRA and CDR2 YSYEKL. The CDR3 is 17 amino acids.

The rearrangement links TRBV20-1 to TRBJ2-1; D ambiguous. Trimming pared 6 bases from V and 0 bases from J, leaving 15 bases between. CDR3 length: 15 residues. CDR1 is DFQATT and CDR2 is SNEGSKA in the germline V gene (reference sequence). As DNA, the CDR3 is TGCAGTGCGGGTGGGCTTTTTAACTCCTACAATGAGCAGTTCTTC. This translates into CSAGGLFNSYNEQFF.

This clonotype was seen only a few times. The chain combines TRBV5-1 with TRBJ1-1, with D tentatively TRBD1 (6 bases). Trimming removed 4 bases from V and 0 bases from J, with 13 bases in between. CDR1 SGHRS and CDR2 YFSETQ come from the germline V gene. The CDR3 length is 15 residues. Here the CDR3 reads CASSTGTLMNTEAFF. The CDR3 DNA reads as TGCGCCAGCAGCACCGGGACACTAATGAACACTGAAGCTTTCTTT.

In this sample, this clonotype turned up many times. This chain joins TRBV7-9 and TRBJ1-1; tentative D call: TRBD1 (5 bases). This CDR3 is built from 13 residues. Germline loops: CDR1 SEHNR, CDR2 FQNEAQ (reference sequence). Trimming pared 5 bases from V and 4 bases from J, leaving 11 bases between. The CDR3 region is CASSTTGTTEAFF. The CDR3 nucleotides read TGTGCCAGCAGCACCACAGGAACCACTGAAGCTTTCTTT.

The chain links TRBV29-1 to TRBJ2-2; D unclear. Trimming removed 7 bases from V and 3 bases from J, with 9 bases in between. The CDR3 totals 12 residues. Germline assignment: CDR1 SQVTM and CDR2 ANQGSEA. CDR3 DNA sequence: TGCAGCGCTCCAGACTACACCGGGGAGCTGTTTTTT. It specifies CSAPDYTGELFF.

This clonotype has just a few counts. The CDR3 coding sequence is TGTGCCAGCAGCCAAAAGATAGTAGTCAGCCAAGAGACCCAGTACTTC. This gives the protein CASSQKIVVSQETQYF. The chain employs TRBV3-1 and TRBJ2-5; D gene ambiguous. Looked up from germline, CDR1 is LGHDT and CDR2 is YNNKEL (reference sequence). The V and J ends lost 2 bases and 1 base respectively, with 14 bases between them. CDR3 length equals 16 residues.

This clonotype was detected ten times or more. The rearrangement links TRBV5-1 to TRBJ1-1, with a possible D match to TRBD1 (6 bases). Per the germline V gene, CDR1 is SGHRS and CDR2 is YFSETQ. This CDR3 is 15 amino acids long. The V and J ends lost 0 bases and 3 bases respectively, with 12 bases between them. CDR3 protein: CASSLDRVADTEAFF. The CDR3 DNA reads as TGCGCCAGCAGCTTGGACAGGGTAGCCGACACTGAAGCTTTCTTT.

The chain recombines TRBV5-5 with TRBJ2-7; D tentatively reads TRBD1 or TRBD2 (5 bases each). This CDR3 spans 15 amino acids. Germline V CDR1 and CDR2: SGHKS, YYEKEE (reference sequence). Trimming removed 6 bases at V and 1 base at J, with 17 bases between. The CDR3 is CASIPGTSPSYEQYF. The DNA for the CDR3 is TGTGCCAGCATCCCCGGGACCTCCCCTTCCTACGAGCAGTACTTC.

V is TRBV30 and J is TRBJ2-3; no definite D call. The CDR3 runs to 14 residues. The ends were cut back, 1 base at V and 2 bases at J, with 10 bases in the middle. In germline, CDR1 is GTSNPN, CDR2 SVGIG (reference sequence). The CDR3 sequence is CAWSDGFSTDTQYF. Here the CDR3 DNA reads TGTGCCTGGAGTGACGGTTTCTCCACAGATACGCAGTATTTT. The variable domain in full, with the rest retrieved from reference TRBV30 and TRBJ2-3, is SQTIHQWPATLVQPVGSPLSLECTVEGTSNPNLYWYRQAAGRGLQLLFYSVGIGQISSEVPQNLSASRPQDRQFILSSKKLLLSDSGFYLCAWSDGFSTDTQYFGPGTRLTVL.

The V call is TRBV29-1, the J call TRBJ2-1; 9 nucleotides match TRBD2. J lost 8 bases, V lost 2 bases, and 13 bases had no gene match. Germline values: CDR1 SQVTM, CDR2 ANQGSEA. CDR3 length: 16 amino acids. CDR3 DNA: TGCAGCGTTGAACCCTTAGGGCGGGAGGGGACCCATGAGCAGTTCTTC. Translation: CSVEPLGREGTHEQFF.

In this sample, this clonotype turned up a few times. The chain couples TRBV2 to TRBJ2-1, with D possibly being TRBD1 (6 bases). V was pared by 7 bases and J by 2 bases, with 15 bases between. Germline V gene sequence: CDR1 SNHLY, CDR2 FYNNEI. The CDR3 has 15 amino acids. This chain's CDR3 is CASTYRVMTYNEQFF. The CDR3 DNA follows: TGTGCCAGCACCTACAGGGTGATGACCTACAATGAGCAGTTCTTC.

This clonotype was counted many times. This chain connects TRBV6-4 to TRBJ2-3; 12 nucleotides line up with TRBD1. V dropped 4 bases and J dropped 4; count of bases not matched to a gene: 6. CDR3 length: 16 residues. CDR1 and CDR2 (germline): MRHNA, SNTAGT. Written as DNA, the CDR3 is TGTGCCAGCAGTGCTCAAGGGACAGGGGGCGCAGATACGCAGTATTTT. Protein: CASSAQGTGGADTQYF.

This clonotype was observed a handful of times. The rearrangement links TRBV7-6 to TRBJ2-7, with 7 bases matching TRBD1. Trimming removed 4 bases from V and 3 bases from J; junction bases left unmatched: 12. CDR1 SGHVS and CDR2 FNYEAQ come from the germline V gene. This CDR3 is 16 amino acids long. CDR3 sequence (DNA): TGTGCCAGCAGCTCAGGCGTGGGACAGCAATACTACGAGCAGTACTTC. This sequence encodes CASSSGVGQQYYEQYF. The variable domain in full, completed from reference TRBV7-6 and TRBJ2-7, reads GAGVSQSPRYKVTKRGQDVALRCDPISGHVSLYWYRQALGQGPEFLTYFNYEAQQDKSGLPNDRFSAERPEGSISTLTIQRTEQRDSAMYRCASSSGVGQQYYEQYFGPGTRLTVT.

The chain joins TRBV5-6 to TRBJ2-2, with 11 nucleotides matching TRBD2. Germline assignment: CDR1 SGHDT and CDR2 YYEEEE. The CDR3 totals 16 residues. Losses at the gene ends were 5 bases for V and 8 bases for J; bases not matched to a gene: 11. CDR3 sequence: CASRKLAGAVAGELFF. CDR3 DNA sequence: TGTGCCAGCAGGAAACTAGCGGGGGCCGTAGCTGGGGAGCTGTTTTTT. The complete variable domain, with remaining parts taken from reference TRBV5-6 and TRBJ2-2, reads DAGVTQSPTHLIKTRGQQVTLRCSPKSGHDTVSWYQQALGQGPQFIFQYYEEEERQRGNFPDRFSGHQFPNYSSELNVNALLLGDSALYLCASRKLAGAVAGELFFGEGSRLTVL.

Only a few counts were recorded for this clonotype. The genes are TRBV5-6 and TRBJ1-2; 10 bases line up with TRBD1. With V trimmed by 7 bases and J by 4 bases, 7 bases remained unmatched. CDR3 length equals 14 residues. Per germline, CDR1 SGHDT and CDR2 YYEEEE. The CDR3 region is CASARDRGSYGYTF. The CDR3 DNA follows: TGTGCCAGCGCAAGGGACAGGGGTTCCTATGGCTACACCTTC.

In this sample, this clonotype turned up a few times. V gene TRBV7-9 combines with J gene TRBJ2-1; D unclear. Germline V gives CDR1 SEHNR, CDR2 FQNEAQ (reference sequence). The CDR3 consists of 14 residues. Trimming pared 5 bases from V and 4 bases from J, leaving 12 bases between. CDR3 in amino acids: CASSLLGRYNEQFF. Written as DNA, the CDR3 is TGTGCCAGCAGCCTACTCGGCAGATACAATGAGCAGTTCTTC.

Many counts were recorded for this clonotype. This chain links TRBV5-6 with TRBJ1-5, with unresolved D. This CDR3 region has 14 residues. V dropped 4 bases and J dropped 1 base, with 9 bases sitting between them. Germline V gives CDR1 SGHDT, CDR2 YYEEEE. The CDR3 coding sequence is TGTGCCAGCAGCCCGGCGGGAAGCAATCAGCCCCAGCATTTT. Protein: CASSPAGSNQPQHF.

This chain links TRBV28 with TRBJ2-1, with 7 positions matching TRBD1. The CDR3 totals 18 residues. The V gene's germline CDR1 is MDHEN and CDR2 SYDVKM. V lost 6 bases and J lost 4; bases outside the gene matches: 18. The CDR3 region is CASRNTPWTGGMYNEQFF. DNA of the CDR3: TGTGCCAGCAGAAACACCCCCTGGACAGGAGGAATGTACAATGAGCAGTTCTTC. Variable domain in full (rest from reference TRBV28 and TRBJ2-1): DVKVTQSSRYLVKRTGEKVFLECVQDMDHENMFWYRQDPGLGLRLIYFSYDVKMKEKGDIPEGYSVSREKKERFSLILESASTNQTSMYLCASRNTPWTGGMYNEQFFGPGTRLTVL.

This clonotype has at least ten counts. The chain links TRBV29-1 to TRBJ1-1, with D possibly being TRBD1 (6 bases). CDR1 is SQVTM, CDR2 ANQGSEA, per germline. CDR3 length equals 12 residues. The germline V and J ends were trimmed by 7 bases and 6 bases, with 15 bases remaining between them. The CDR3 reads CSGWGASAEAFF. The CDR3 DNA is TGCAGCGGGTGGGGGGCGTCGGCTGAAGCTTTCTTT.

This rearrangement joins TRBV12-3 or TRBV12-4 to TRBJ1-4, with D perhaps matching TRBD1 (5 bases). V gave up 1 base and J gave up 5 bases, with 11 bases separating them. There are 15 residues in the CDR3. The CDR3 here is CASSLGYGQNEKLFF. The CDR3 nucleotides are TGTGCCAGCAGTTTAGGTTACGGACAAAATGAAAAACTGTTTTTT.

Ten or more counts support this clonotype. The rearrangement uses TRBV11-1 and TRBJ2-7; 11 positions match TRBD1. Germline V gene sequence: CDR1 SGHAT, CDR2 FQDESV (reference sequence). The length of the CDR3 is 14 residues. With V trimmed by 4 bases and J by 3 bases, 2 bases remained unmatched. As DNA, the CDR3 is TGTGCCAGCAGCTCGGGACAGGGGGTCTACGAGCAGTACTTC. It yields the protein CASSSGQGVYEQYF.

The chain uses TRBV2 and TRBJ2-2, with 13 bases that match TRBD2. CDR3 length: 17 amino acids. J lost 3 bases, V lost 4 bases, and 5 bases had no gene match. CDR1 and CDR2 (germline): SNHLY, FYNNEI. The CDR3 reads CASSGPGLAGYTGELFF. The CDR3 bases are TGTGCCAGCAGTGGACCGGGACTAGCGGGGTACACCGGGGAGCTGTTTTTT.

The CDR3 nucleotides read TGCAGTGCTGATAAACAGGGTAAAGGGGAGCTGTTTTTT. Its translation: CSADKQGKGELFF. The chain carries TRBV20-1 and TRBJ2-2; the D gene is possibly TRBD1 (6 bases). CDR3 size: 13 residues. Between the trimmed V and J ends, which lost 5 bases and 8 bases, there was a span of 15 bases. Looked up from germline, CDR1 is DFQATT and CDR2 is SNEGSKA (reference sequence).

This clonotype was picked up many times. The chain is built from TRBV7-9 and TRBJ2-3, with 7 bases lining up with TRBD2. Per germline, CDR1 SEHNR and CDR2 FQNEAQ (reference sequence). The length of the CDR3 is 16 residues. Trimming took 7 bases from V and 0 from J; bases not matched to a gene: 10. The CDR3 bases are TGTGCCAGCAACCCCCGTCTAGCGGCTAGCACAGATACGCAGTATTTT. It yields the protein CASNPRLAASTDTQYF. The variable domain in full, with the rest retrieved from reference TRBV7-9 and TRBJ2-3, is DTGVSQNPRHKITKRGQNVTFRCDPISEHNRLYWYRQTLGQGPEFLTYFQNEAQLEKSRLLSDRFSAERPKGSFSTLEIQRTEQGDSAMYLCASNPRLAASTDTQYFGPGTRLTVL.